The 27 T cell receptor beta chains below were found in one sample sequenced in a study of patients and donors after allogeneic stem cell transplantation. TCRdb itself ran the RT-PCR reads through MiXCR, one entry per CDR3 protein. The table includes 110,000 or so distinct CDR3 sequences, approximately 40% detected once. Sample: blood, either unsorted or a sorted T cell fraction (not recorded which). Receptor source: a human donor who was either an allogeneic HSCT recipient or a stem cell or donor lymphocyte infusion donor (not recorded which). It is not recorded whose cells these are; they may come from a transplant donor.

Only a few counts were recorded for this clonotype. The rearrangement uses TRBV7-2 and TRBJ1-4, with 7 bases that match TRBD1. Per germline, CDR1 SGHTA and CDR2 FQGNSA. V was pared by 6 bases and J by 2 bases, with 6 bases of the junction left unmatched. There are 15 residues in the CDR3. The CDR3 sequence is CASRTQGTTNEKLFF. Written as DNA, the CDR3 is TGTGCCAGCAGGACACAGGGGACCACTAATGAAAAACTGTTTTTT.

This chain connects TRBV9 to TRBJ2-3, with TRBD2 matching 11 bases. Germline trimming cut 0 bases from V and 0 bases from J; bases unmatched to any gene: 3. CDR1 and CDR2 (germline): SGDLS, YYNGEE. The CDR3 runs 17 residues. In DNA form, the CDR3 reads TGTGCCAGCAGCGTAGGGGGGACTAGCGGAAGCACAGATACGCAGTATTTT. It encodes CASSVGGTSGSTDTQYF.

This clonotype was counted only a few times. The rearrangement joins TRBV7-9 to TRBJ1-1, with D uncertain. V was pared by 4 bases and J by 0 bases, with 12 bases between. The CDR3 consists of 15 residues. Germline lookup yields CDR1 SEHNR and CDR2 FQNEAQ (reference sequence). CDR3 in amino acids: CASSSGRIMNTEAFF. DNA of the CDR3: TGTGCCAGCAGCTCCGGACGGATCATGAACACTGAAGCTTTCTTT.

This chain uses TRBV28 with TRBJ2-5; 13 bases line up with TRBD2. Per the germline V gene, CDR1 is MDHEN and CDR2 is SYDVKM. With 4 bases clipped from V and 4 bases from J, the junction kept 12 bases outside the gene matches. The CDR3 is 18 amino acids. CDR3 sequence (DNA): TGTGCCAGCAGTTCCTGGGGACTAGCGGGATTGAGTGGAGAGACCCAGTACTTC. It codes for CASSSWGLAGLSGETQYF.

The V and J genes are TRBV11-3 and TRBJ2-2; D is uncertain. The CDR3 runs 13 residues. Trimming stripped 5 bases from V and 3 bases from J, with 7 bases between. CDR1 SGHNT and CDR2 YENEEA come from the germline V gene. The CDR3: CASSAGYTGELFF. The CDR3 DNA sequence: TGTGCCAGCAGCGCTGGATACACCGGGGAGCTGTTTTTT. Full variable domain (remainder filled in from reference TRBV11-3 and TRBJ2-2): EAGVVQSPRYKIIEKKQPVAFWCNPISGHNTLYWYLQNLGQGPELLIRYENEEAVDDSQLPKDRFSAERLKGVDSTLKIQPAELGDSAVYLCASSAGYTGELFFGEGSRLTVL.

The V gene is TRBV15, the J gene TRBJ2-2; D unresolved. Trimming left V 0 bases short and J 4 bases short, with 9 bases between. This CDR3 contains 15 residues. CDR1 and CDR2 from the germline V gene are LNHNV and YYDKDF (reference sequence). The CDR3 DNA reads TGTGCCACCAGCAGAGATGCCGTAATCACCGGGGAGCTGTTTTTT. It specifies CATSRDAVITGELFF. Drawing the rest from reference TRBV15 and TRBJ2-2, the complete variable domain is DAMVIQNPRYQVTQFGKPVTLSCSQTLNHNVMYWYQQKSSQAPKLLFHYYDKDFNNEADTPDNFQSRRPNTSFCFLDIRSPGLGDTAMYLCATSRDAVITGELFFGEGSRLTVL.

This chain joins TRBV4-3 and TRBJ2-5; D is ambiguous. From germline, CDR1 is LGHNA and CDR2 YSLEER. V lost 0 bases, J lost 5 bases, and 13 bases lay in between. There are 15 residues in the CDR3. Written as DNA, the CDR3 is TGCGCCAGCAGCCAAGAAATCGGATACTGGGAGACCCAGTACTTC. Translating it yields CASSQEIGYWETQYF.

This clonotype was seen more than once but under ten times. The chain carries TRBV24-1 and TRBJ1-5; D might be TRBD1 (5 bases). CDR1 is KGHDR and CDR2 is SFDVKD in the germline V gene. Trimming shortened V by 9 bases and J by 4 bases, and 12 bases separated the two germline ends. This CDR3 has 13 residues. CDR3 amino acids: CATAGGGNQPQHF. The CDR3 nucleotides are TGTGCCACCGCCGGGGGGGGAAATCAGCCCCAGCATTTT.

The rearrangement links TRBV6-2 or TRBV6-3 to TRBJ1-1; D remains unclear. Trimming shortened V by 2 bases and J by 2 bases, and 12 bases separated the two germline ends. The CDR3 consists of 15 residues. From germline, CDR1 is MNHEY and CDR2 SVGEGT. CDR3 nucleotides: TGTGCCAGCAGTTACCAAGGAGTCGAAAACACTGAAGCTTTCTTT. It is translated as CASSYQGVENTEAFF.

This clonotype was counted between two and nine times. The chain carries TRBV5-1 and TRBJ2-3; TRBD2 matches at 11 bases. Germline trimming cut 6 bases from V and 6 bases from J; bases unmatched to any gene: 9. CDR3 length equals 15 residues. CDR1 and CDR2 from the germline V gene are SGHRS and YFSETQ. The CDR3 sequence is CASKILAGVGDTQYF. Written as DNA, the CDR3 is TGCGCCAGCAAAATACTAGCGGGAGTGGGTGATACGCAGTATTTT.

The chain uses TRBV5-1 and TRBJ1-4; no reliable D call. Germline loops: CDR1 SGHRS, CDR2 YFSETQ. Deletions cut 3 bases from V and 2 bases from J, with 11 bases between. This CDR3 has 15 residues. In nucleotides, the CDR3 is TGCGCCAGCAGCTCGGGAAAGGCGACTAATGAAAAACTGTTTTTT. Translated, it gives CASSSGKATNEKLFF.

The chain recombines TRBV5-1 with TRBJ2-7; TRBD1 aligns across 9 bases. Trimming took 4 bases from V and 6 from J; bases not matched to a gene: 8. Germline V CDR1 and CDR2: SGHRS, YFSETQ. The CDR3 loop spans 14 amino acids. The CDR3 coding sequence is TGCGCCAGCAGCCCCGGGACAGGGTTTGCCGAGCAGTACTTC. It specifies CASSPGTGFAEQYF.

The DNA for the CDR3 is TGTGCCAGCAGAAGACAGGGGTTTGGCTACACCTTC. Translated, it gives CASRRQGFGYTF. The genes are TRBV7-2 and TRBJ1-2; the match to TRBD1 covers 8 bases. Germline V gene data show CDR1 as SGHTA and CDR2 as FQGNSA. The CDR3 is made up of 12 amino acids. The J segment lost 7 bases and the V segment lost 6 bases, leaving 4 bases of the junction unmatched.

This clonotype was detected only a few times. This chain's CDR3 is CSVKTGRTNYEQYF. In nucleotides, the CDR3 is TGCAGCGTAAAGACGGGACGGACCAACTACGAGCAGTACTTC. This chain uses TRBV29-1 with TRBJ2-7; perhaps D is TRBD1 or TRBD2 (5 bases each). The V and J ends lost 6 bases and 3 bases respectively, with 18 bases between them. The germline V gene has CDR1 SQVTM and CDR2 ANQGSEA. The CDR3 spans 14 residues.

This clonotype was seen a few times. CDR3 bases: TGTGCCAGCAGCAACCAACAGGTTCAGCCCCAGCATTTT. Translated: CASSNQQVQPQHF. The V call is TRBV5-6, the J call TRBJ1-5, with TRBD1 as a possible D gene (5 bases). V lost 4 bases to trimming and J lost 6 bases, with 11 bases between them. CDR1 and CDR2 (germline): SGHDT, YYEEEE. The CDR3 runs 13 residues.

V and J are TRBV5-5 and TRBJ2-7; D remains unclear. The CDR3 has 14 amino acids. Germline values: CDR1 SGHKS, CDR2 YYEKEE (reference sequence). V lost 0 bases to trimming and J lost 2 bases, with 9 bases between them. Here the CDR3 reads CASSLEVHPYEQYF. Written as DNA, the CDR3 is TGTGCCAGCAGCTTGGAGGTCCATCCCTACGAGCAGTACTTC.

CDR3 sequence: CASSLPGTSGTGELFF. The CDR3 nucleotides read TGCGCCAGCAGCTTGCCCGGGACTAGCGGCACCGGGGAGCTGTTTTTT. This chain links TRBV5-1 with TRBJ2-2; 11 nucleotides agree with TRBD2. V was pared by 1 base and J by 4 bases, with 3 bases of the junction left unmatched. Germline V gene lookup returns CDR1 SGHRS and CDR2 YFSETQ. The CDR3 covers 16 residues.

This rearrangement joins TRBV2 to TRBJ1-6, with D hard to call. The CDR3 covers 17 residues. Germline V gene lookup returns CDR1 SNHLY and CDR2 FYNNEI. The V gene lost 0 bases and the J gene lost 8 bases, with 17 bases spanning the gap. DNA for the CDR3: TGTGCCAGCAGTGAAGCGCTTCTAGTCGACGGGGATTCACCCCTCCACTTT. Amino acid sequence: CASSEALLVDGDSPLHF.

The chain recombines TRBV5-1 with TRBJ1-5; 7 nucleotides line up with TRBD1. The CDR3 totals 15 residues. Germline CDR1 reads SGHRS; CDR2 reads YFSETQ. V trimming: 5 bases; J trimming: 2 bases; junction bases outside the gene matches: 7. CDR3 in DNA: TGCGCCAGCAGTTTTACAGGGGAAGGCAATCAGCCCCAGCATTTT. As protein: CASSFTGEGNQPQHF.

V usage is TRBV20-1 and J usage is TRBJ1-2; D perhaps matches TRBD1 (5 bases). Germline V lookup: CDR1 DFQATT, CDR2 SNEGSKA (reference sequence). This CDR3 is 13 amino acids long. V lost 1 base and J lost 2, with 8 bases in between. CDR3 sequence reads: CSARVGENYGYTF. The CDR3, as DNA: TGCAGTGCTAGAGTAGGGGAAAACTATGGCTACACCTTC.

In nucleotides, the CDR3 is TGTGCCTGGAGTGTCGTTCTAGCGGGCACAGATACGCAGTATTTT. Translating it yields CAWSVVLAGTDTQYF. This chain connects TRBV30 to TRBJ2-3; 7 nucleotides align to TRBD2. Trimming removed 0 bases from V and 1 base from J; junction bases left unmatched: 4. This CDR3 has 15 residues. Germline CDR1 GTSNPN, CDR2 SVGIG (reference sequence).

This clonotype was observed a handful of times. The chain joins TRBV12-3 or TRBV12-4 to TRBJ1-6, with no clear D. The CDR3 covers 12 residues. The ends were cut back, 2 bases at V and 8 bases at J, with 4 bases in the middle. CDR3 sequence: CASSLPHSPLHF. For the CDR3, the DNA is TGTGCCAGCAGTTTACCCCATTCACCCCTCCACTTT.

The J gene is TRBJ2-6, the V gene TRBV19; the D is unclear. The V end lost 3 bases, the J end lost 0 bases, and 6 bases lay between the germline ends. CDR1 and CDR2 (germline): LNHDA, SQIVND (reference sequence). The CDR3 consists of 15 residues. Written as DNA, the CDR3 is TGTGCCAGTAGTATTGTGGACTCTGGGGCCAACGTCCTGACTTTC. Translation: CASSIVDSGANVLTF. The complete variable domain, with remaining parts taken from reference TRBV19 and TRBJ2-6, reads DGGITQSPKYLFRKEGQNVTLSCEQNLNHDAMYWYRQDPGQGLRLIYYSQIVNDFQKGDIAEGYSVSREKKESFPLTVTSAQKNPTAFYLCASSIVDSGANVLTFGAGSRLTVL.

The chain has TRBV12-3 or TRBV12-4 and TRBJ2-7; D is ambiguous. The CDR3 runs to 16 residues. Trimming took 4 bases from V and 4 from J, leaving 20 bases between them. The CDR3 DNA is TGTGCCAGCAGTTCCCCGGGTTTCGGAGTAAAATACGAGCAGTACTTC. This sequence encodes CASSSPGFGVKYEQYF.

The chain links TRBV11-2 to TRBJ2-3; the D is unclear. Germline CDR1 and CDR2: SGHAT and FQNNGV. The V and J ends lost 0 bases and 1 base respectively, with 8 bases between them. This CDR3 has 15 amino acids. The CDR3 nucleotides read TGTGCCAGCAGCTTAGAGGGCTTTCGCACAGATACGCAGTATTTT. Protein sequence: CASSLEGFRTDTQYF.

The rearrangement uses TRBV20-1 and TRBJ2-7; TRBD2 agrees at 7 bases. This CDR3 is built from 14 residues. Looked up from germline, CDR1 is DFQATT and CDR2 is SNEGSKA (reference sequence). V shed 3 bases, J shed 3 bases, and the junction held 8 bases outside the gene matches. CDR3 bases: TGCAGTGCTAGGAGGGGCGGGAGTAGCTACGAGCAGTACTTC. Its protein is CSARRGGSSYEQYF.

This clonotype was counted between two and nine times. The V call is TRBV12-3 or TRBV12-4, the J call TRBJ2-7, with a tentative D call TRBD1 (5 bases). V dropped 6 bases and J dropped 2 bases, with 14 bases sitting between them. The CDR3 is 14 amino acids. The CDR3 here is CASSPRAGTYEQYF. In DNA form, the CDR3 reads TGTGCCAGCAGCCCCAGGGCAGGCACCTACGAGCAGTACTTC.